This T cell receptor beta chain is drawn from a study of cytomegalovirus exposure and HLA in healthy donors. Sequenced by immunoSEQ multiplex PCR; TCRdb stores in-frame clones only, minus some. The data show 160,000 or so clones, 84% seen once. The sequencing input was PBMCs. The sequence was collected from a young man in good health and CMV-seropositive.

The CDR3 spells CAIKAGQGIEQYF. CDR3 bases: TGTGCCATCAAGGCGGGACAGGGGATCGAGCAGTACTTC. The genes are TRBV10-3 and TRBJ2-7; TRBD1 matches at 10 bases. CDR1 and CDR2 from the germline V gene are ENHRY and SYGVKD. After removal of 7 bases from V and 6 bases from J, the junction contained 6 bases not matched to a gene. CDR3 length: 13 residues.